This TCR beta chain derives from a study of shared clonotypes between healthy human individuals. Worth noting for this clone: Antigen unknown.

Assay: immunoSEQ multiplex PCR; the TCRdb copy retains only in-frame clones and omits some. The sample comprises roughly 2.5 million clones, more than 80% of which are singletons, and around 0.15% rests with the top ten. The study, taken as a whole, reports: For naive CD4 cells, roughly 5% of clonotypes were shared across a handful of donors. What naive subsets generally showed was a larger estimated richness than memory subsets showed.

The V end was cut by 5 bases, the J end by 7 bases, with 9 bases between. The CDR3 is 12 amino acids. In germline, CDR1 is SGHNT, CDR2 YENEEA. This rearrangement joins TRBV11-3 to TRBJ2-1, with a possible D match to TRBD1 (5 bases). The receptor's source is a man younger than 30 in good health. The sequenced sample consisted of naive CD4+ T cells sorted from blood. Specified subset: CD45RA+ positively selected. Here the CDR3 DNA reads TGTGCCAGCAGCCTAGGGGCGAATGAGCAGTTCTTC. Amino acids: CASSLGANEQFF.